Below are 6 T cell receptor beta chains sequenced from a single sample in a study of regulatory T cells in long-lasting Graves disease. Time point defined: newly diagnosed GD, antithyroid drugs for less than 3 months. The TCR library used RNA extracted from PBMCs. CDR3-region Arm-PCR and iRepertoire HTBI primers produced the TCR beta libraries. MiXCR, run by TCRdb on the multiplex PCR reads, gives a single entry per CDR3 protein. This table has roughly 510,000 distinct CDR3 sequences, roughly 16% appearing once. The same sample was also used in a study of T cells in Graves' hyperthyroidism and ophthalmopathy.

The sequences come from peripheral blood mononuclear cells (PBMCs), collected at new diagnosis, from a patient treated with antithyroid drugs. These receptor sequences come from a man younger than 35 with Graves disease.

There are a few counts of this clonotype. J is TRBJ2-7 and V is TRBV9; the D is unclear. The germline V gene has CDR1 SGDLS and CDR2 YYNGEE. V shed 0 bases and J shed 6 bases, with 4 bases lying between them. The CDR3 contains 11 residues. CDR3 DNA: TGTGCCAGCAGCGTAGCGGGCGAGCAGTACTTC. It specifies CASSVAGEQYF.

This clonotype has at least ten counts. The V and J genes are TRBV7-9 and TRBJ1-2, with 8 nucleotides matching TRBD1. There are 17 residues in the CDR3. Germline loops: CDR1 SEHNR, CDR2 FQNEAQ (reference sequence). V gave up 0 bases and J gave up 5 bases; unmatched junction bases: 11. The DNA for the CDR3 is TGTGCCAGCAGCTTAGCAGGCCGGACAGGGTACTTTTATGGCTACACCTTC. Amino acid sequence: CASSLAGRTGYFYGYTF. The full variable domain, its missing parts supplied by reference TRBV7-9 and TRBJ1-2, is DTGVSQNPRHKITKRGQNVTFRCDPISEHNRLYWYRQTLGQGPEFLTYFQNEAQLEKSRLLSDRFSAERPKGSFSTLEIQRTEQGDSAMYLCASSLAGRTGYFYGYTFGSGTRLTVV.

This clonotype was found a few times. The rearrangement joins TRBV7-9 to TRBJ1-3, with D unresolved. V lost 2 bases and J 2 bases, leaving 10 bases between the germline ends. The V gene's germline CDR1 is SEHNR and CDR2 FQNEAQ (reference sequence). The CDR3 has 15 amino acids. CDR3: CASSLHAGAGNTIYF. CDR3 DNA: TGTGCCAGCAGCTTACATGCCGGGGCTGGAAACACCATATATTTT.

This clonotype was seen repeatedly, ten times or more. This sequence joins TRBV28 and TRBJ2-2; 10 nucleotides line up with TRBD1. J lost 7 bases, V lost 5 bases, and 7 bases had no gene match. The germline V gene encodes CDR1 MDHEN and CDR2 SYDVKM. There are 15 residues in the CDR3. The CDR3 protein is CASSATGGGFGELFF. The CDR3 DNA sequence: TGTGCCAGCAGTGCGACAGGGGGCGGGTTCGGGGAGCTGTTTTTT.

This clonotype was counted many times. The chain is built from TRBV27 and TRBJ2-2; 12 bases agree with TRBD1. This CDR3 is built from 15 residues. The V and J ends lost 6 bases and 7 bases, in that order; junction bases with no gene match: 6. Germline loops: CDR1 MNHEY, CDR2 SMNVEV (reference sequence). CDR3 protein: CASSPGQGANGELFF. The CDR3 bases are TGTGCCAGCAGCCCGGGACAGGGGGCTAACGGGGAGCTGTTTTTT.

The CDR3 nucleotides read TGTGCCAGTAGTCGTGGGTGGAGGCTCACAGATACGCAGTATTTT. As protein: CASSRGWRLTDTQYF. The rearrangement uses TRBV19 and TRBJ2-3; D may be TRBD2 (5 bases). With 5 bases removed from V and 2 bases from J, the gap between germline ends came to 14 bases. CDR1 LNHDA and CDR2 SQIVND come from the germline V gene (reference sequence). The CDR3 spans 15 residues. The whole variable domain, filled in from reference TRBV19 and TRBJ2-3, reads DGGITQSPKYLFRKEGQNVTLSCEQNLNHDAMYWYRQDPGQGLRLIYYSQIVNDFQKGDIAEGYSVSREKKESFPLTVTSAQKNPTAFYLCASSRGWRLTDTQYFGPGTRLTVL.